The present entry profiles one TCR beta chain with its context. Its antigen remains unknown. Data came from immunoSEQ multiplex PCR; TCRdb stores just in-frame clones and leaves some out. The sample contains approximately 300,000 clones, almost 80% of which appear only once. V shed 4 bases and J 4 bases; nucleotides not matched to a gene: 5. Germline V gives CDR1 SGHDT, CDR2 YYEEEE. The CDR3 contains 16 residues. The sample belongs to a study of cytotoxic CD8 clonotypes in ibrutinib-treated CLL. General study findings and limits: Pretreatment clonality was elevated relative to age-matched healthy donors and paralleled circulating CD8+ T-cell counts.

V usage is TRBV5-6 and J usage is TRBJ2-3, with 14 bases aligning to TRBD2. The sequence was collected from a human donor with chronic lymphocytic leukemia. Sample: PBMCs, taken before ibrutinib treatment. The CDR3 DNA follows: TGTGCCAGCAGCGGGTGGGGACTAGCGGGAGCAGATACGCAGTATTTT. Its translation is CASSGWGLAGADTQYF.